This T cell receptor (beta chain) was identified in a study of T cells in Graves' hyperthyroidism and ophthalmopathy. Study-wide findings and caveats: Most expanded thyroid clonotypes above 0.001 also appeared in blood.

TCR beta CDR3 regions were amplified from RNA. A set of HTBI primers served as the primers for a first-round RT-PCR of the TCR CDR3. MiXCR, applied by TCRdb to the multiplex PCR reads, yields one record per CDR3 protein. The data contain a few hundred thousand distinct CDR3 sequences, 15% of them seen just once; the ten biggest clones take up around a third. The germline CDR1 and CDR2 sequences are ENHRY and SYGVKD. The CDR3 is made up of 13 amino acids. Trimming removed 3 bases from V and 7 bases from J; junction bases left unmatched: 5. Uncontrolled infection, other autoimmune disease, pregnancy or lactation led to exclusion. Clinical symptoms, serum thyroxine and TRAb, thyroid ultrasound and orbital computed tomography together formed the diagnostic basis. PBMCs were obtained from over 8.5 ml fresh peripheral blood. This clonotype was counted at least ten times. What it recognizes is unknown.

This TCR came from a woman aged 25-40 years with Graves' hyperthyroidism. The rearrangement joins TRBV10-3 to TRBJ1-2, with TRBD1 matching over 7 bases. Sequences were obtained from blood. The CDR3 is CAISEDRDGGYTF. For the CDR3, the DNA is TGTGCCATCAGTGAAGACAGGGATGGTGGCTACACCTTC.